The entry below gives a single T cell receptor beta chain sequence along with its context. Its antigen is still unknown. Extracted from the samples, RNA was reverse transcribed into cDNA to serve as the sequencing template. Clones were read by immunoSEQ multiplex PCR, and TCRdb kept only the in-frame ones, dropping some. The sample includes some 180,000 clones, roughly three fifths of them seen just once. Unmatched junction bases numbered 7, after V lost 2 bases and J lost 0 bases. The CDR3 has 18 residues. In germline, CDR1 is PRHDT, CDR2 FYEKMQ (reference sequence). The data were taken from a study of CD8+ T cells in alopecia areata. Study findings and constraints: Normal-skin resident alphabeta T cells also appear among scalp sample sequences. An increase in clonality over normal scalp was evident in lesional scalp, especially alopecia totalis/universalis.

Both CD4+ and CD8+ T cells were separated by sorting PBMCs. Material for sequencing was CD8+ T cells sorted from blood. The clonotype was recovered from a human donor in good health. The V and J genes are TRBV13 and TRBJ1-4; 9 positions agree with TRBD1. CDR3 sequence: CASSLRDRESTTNEKLFF. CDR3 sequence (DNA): TGTGCCAGCAGCTTAAGGGACAGGGAATCGACAACTAATGAAAAACTGTTTTTT.